This T cell receptor (beta chain) was found in a study of control samples from healthy donors and cancer patients. V lost 2 bases, J lost 4 bases, and 5 bases stayed unmatched. Germline CDR1 and CDR2: SEHNR and FQNEAQ (reference sequence). This CDR3 has 15 residues. Measured with immunoSEQ multiplex PCR; TCRdb has only the in-frame clones, and not every one. The data contain 130,000 or so clones, roughly 92% of them seen just once; the ten biggest clones take up 4.5% to 7%. This sequence originates from a man between 18 and 29 years old in good health. What was sequenced was blood. The chain uses TRBV7-9 and TRBJ1-3; 7 nucleotides match TRBD1. In nucleotides, the CDR3 is TGTGCCAGCAGCTTATTGGGACAGCAAGGAAACACCATATATTTT. Translated: CASSLLGQQGNTIYF.